This T cell receptor (beta chain) is drawn from a study of blood T cell repertoires in COVID-19 (dated by TCRdb to 2019 to 2021). Concerning the study at large: Collaborator samples came from the United States, Italy and Spain and covered acute and convalescent phases of COVID-19. The material from the prospective study consisted of cDNA or gDNA derived from T cells, B-cell-depleted T cells, or PBMCs. Deeply sampled blood TCRbeta repertoires from subjects exposed to, actively infected with, or recovered from COVID-19 were included in the dataset. The repertoires were released in a freely available public database meant as a resource for research on the immune response to SARS-CoV-2. Samples came from the ongoing ImmuneRACE study (first 160 participants) plus 1,254 subjects from 6 global collaborators. A de-identified subject ID, COVID-19 status, age in years and sex were almost always included in the sample metadata. HLA class I and class II types, where available, came from metadata supplied by the sample provider rather than from assay-based typing.

What the work shows at the level of the full study, not this receptor alone: Clinical and demographic metadata were provided uncurated, with the amount varying by source and participant.

TCRbeta CDR3 regions were amplified from genomic DNA by means of the immunoSEQ Assay, a bias-controlled multiplex PCR. The authors processed their data as follows. Within the assay, amplification of reference gene primers was used to estimate how many nucleated cells each sample contained. To quantify the absolute abundance of each unique TCRbeta CDR3 rearrangement, sequence reads were collapsed and filtered. For each sample, productive Simpson clonality was calculated as the square root of Simpson's diversity index across productive rearrangements. Not all clones reach the TCRdb copy of this immuneACCESS table, which keeps in-frame sequences only. Checked studies attribute under half of the gap to unresolved V genes and leave the rest unexplained. The DNA gave D and trimming, while V, J and clone size come from that table. This sample gives some 200,000 clones in total; approximately 78% of them show up just once. Approximately 12% of the sample lies in the top ten.

As to this clone: The target of this receptor is not known. Per-nucleotide qualities are absent, and no much larger clonotype sits a single base away.

Collaborating institutions collected whole blood in K2EDTA tubes following their own protocols. For TCRbeta analysis, collaborators shipped samples in one of three forms: frozen whole blood, isolated PBMCs, or DNA extracted from either of those sample types. The germline ends are 9 bases apart after V is trimmed by 9 bases and J by 0 bases. Per the germline V gene, MNHNS is the CDR1 and SASEGT is the CDR2. Its CDR3 holds 12 amino acids, cysteine through phenylalanine. Left in the record is the CDR3 DNA by itself, 36 bases read in frame from the first base. The chain is made from TRBV6-1 and TRBJ2-7, with TRBD1 perhaps the D gene, on 6 matching bases. What was sequenced was peripheral blood. The receptor comes from a woman aged 35 to 49 with acute or convalescent COVID-19. The CDR3 region: CASRQVSYEQYF. The bases are TGTGCCAGTAGACAGGTCTCCTACGAGCAGTACTTC.